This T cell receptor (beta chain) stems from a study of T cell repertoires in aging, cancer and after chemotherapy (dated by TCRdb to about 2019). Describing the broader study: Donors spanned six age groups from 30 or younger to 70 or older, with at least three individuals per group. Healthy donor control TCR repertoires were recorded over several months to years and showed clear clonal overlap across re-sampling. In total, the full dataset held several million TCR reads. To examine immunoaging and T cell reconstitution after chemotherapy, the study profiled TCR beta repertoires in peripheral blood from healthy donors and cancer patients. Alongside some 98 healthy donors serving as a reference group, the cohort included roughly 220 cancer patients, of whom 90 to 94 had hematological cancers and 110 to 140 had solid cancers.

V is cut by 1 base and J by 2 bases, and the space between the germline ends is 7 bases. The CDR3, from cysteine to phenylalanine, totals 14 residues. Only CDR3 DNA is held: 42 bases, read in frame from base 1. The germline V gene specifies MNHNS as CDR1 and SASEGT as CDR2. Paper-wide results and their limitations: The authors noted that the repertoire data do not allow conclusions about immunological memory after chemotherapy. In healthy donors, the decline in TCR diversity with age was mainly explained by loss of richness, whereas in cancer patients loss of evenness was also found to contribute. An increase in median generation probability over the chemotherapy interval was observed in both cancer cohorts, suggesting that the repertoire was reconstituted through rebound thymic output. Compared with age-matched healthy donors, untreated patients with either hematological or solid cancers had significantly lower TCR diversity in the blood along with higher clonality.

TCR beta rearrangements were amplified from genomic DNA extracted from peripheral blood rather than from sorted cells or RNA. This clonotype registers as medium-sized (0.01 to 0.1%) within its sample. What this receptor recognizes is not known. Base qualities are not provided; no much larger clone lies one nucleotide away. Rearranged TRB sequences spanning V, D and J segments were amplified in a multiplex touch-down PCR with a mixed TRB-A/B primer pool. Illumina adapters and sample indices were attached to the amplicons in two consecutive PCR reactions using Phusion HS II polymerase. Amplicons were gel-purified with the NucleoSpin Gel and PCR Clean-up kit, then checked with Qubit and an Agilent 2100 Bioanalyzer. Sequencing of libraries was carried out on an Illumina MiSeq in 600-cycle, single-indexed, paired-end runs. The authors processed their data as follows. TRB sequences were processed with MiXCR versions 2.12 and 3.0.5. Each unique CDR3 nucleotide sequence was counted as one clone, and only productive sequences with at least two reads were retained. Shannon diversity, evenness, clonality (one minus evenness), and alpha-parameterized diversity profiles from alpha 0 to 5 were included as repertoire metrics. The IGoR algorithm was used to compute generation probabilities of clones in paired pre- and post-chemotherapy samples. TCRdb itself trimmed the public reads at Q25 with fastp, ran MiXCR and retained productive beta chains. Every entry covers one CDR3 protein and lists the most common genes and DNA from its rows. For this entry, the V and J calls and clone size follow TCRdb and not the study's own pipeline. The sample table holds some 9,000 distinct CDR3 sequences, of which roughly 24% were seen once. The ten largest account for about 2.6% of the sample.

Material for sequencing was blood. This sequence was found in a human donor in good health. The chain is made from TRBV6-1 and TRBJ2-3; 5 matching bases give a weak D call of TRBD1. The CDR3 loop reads CASSEGRVTDTQYF. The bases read TGTGCCAGCAGTGAAGGCAGGGTCACAGATACGCAGTATTTT.